These T cell receptor beta chains were read from a single sample in a study of shared T cell receptors in the human thymus. The method was immunoSEQ multiplex PCR; TCRdb's version includes in-frame clones alone and lacks a portion of them. Of under 450,000 clones listed, roughly 94% are singletons. The sample was thymocytes. The receptors come from a human donor. CDR3s include the opening cysteine and the closing phenylalanine or tryptophan. D genes are given only for firm matches. Expanded clones are given a class, and other clones once, few, many or no size at all.

j_call,v_call,clone_size,d_call,cdr3_aa,cdr3_nt
TRBJ1-2,TRBV5-8,.,.,CASSLGTGNYGYTF,TGTGCCAGCAGCCTTGGGACGGGAAACTATGGCTACACCTTC
TRBJ2-3,TRBV5-6,.,TRBD2,CASSLANPSGRGTDTQYF,TGTGCCAGCAGCTTGGCCAACCCTAGCGGGAGAGGCACAGATACGCAGTATTTT
TRBJ1-1,TRBV5-6,.,TRBD1,CASSVLPQGARGTEAFF,TGTGCCAGCAGCGTACTTCCACAGGGGGCGCGGGGCACTGAAGCTTTCTTT
TRBJ2-7,TRBV19,.,.,CASRNETSSSSYEQYF,TGTGCCAGTAGAAATGAAACCAGCTCCAGCTCCTACGAGCAGTACTTC
TRBJ2-1,TRBV5-4,.,.,CASSLIGGKPSYNEQFF,TGTGCCAGCAGCTTGATAGGGGGGAAGCCCTCCTACAATGAGCAGTTCTTC
TRBJ2-1,TRBV28,.,.,CASSPLPMTDPSPYNEQFF,TGTGCCAGCAGTCCCCTACCCATGACGGACCCTAGCCCCTACAATGAGCAGTTCTTC
TRBJ2-1,TRBV5-5,.,.,CASSSPPDRPRGEQFF,TGTGCCAGCAGCTCACCCCCGGACAGACCTCGGGGTGAGCAGTTCTTC
TRBJ2-1,TRBV27,.,.,CASSLPDREQFF,TGTGCCAGCAGTTTGCCAGACAGGGAGCAGTTCTTC
TRBJ1-5,TRBV5-1,.,.,CASSEDPDGIPNQPQHF,TGCGCCAGCAGCGAGGACCCGGACGGGATCCCTAATCAGCCCCAGCATTTT
TRBJ2-5,TRBV10-1,.,TRBD2,CASSGTSGRSAAGETQYF,TGCGCCAGCAGTGGGACTAGCGGGAGGTCCGCCGCCGGGGAGACCCAGTACTTC
TRBJ1-2,TRBV19,.,TRBD1,CASSLVGGDYGYTF,TGTGCCAGTAGTCTAGTAGGGGGCGACTATGGCTACACCTTC
TRBJ2-2,TRBV30,.,.,CAWSERGKTGELFF,TGTGCCTGGAGTGAAAGAGGGAAAACCGGGGAGCTGTTTTTT
TRBJ2-7,TRBV6-6,once,.,CASSYSFPPYEQYF,TGTGCCAGCAGTTACTCATTTCCCCCCTACGAGCAGTACTTC
TRBJ1-1,TRBV25-1,.,TRBD1,CASRTSTGDGEAFF,TGTGCCAGCAGGACATCGACAGGGGATGGTGAAGCTTTCTTT
TRBJ2-7,TRBV23-1,.,.,CASSPRRGPSSYEQYF,TGCGCCAGCAGCCCCAGGAGGGGTCCGAGCTCCTACGAGCAGTACTTC
TRBJ2-7,TRBV10-3,.,TRBD2,CAIGGTSGYEQYF,TGTGCCATCGGAGGGACTAGCGGCTACGAGCAGTACTTC
TRBJ2-7,TRBV21-1,.,.,CASSKSPRTRPYEQYF,TGTGCCAGCAGCAAATCTCCCCGGACACGGCCTTACGAGCAGTACTTC
TRBJ1-2,TRBV28,.,TRBD1,CATHGQGDSGYTF,TGTGCCACCCATGGACAGGGGGACAGTGGCTACACCTTC
TRBJ2-7,TRBV7-2,.,TRBD1,CASSLGPPPRGPPGYEQYF,TGTGCCAGCAGCTTAGGACCCCCCCCCAGGGGGCCCCCTGGGTACGAGCAGTACTTC
TRBJ1-1,TRBV27,.,.,CASSSKGPGDTEAFF,TGTGCCAGCAGTTCCAAGGGGCCTGGGGACACTGAAGCTTTCTTT
TRBJ2-1,TRBV28,.,TRBD2,CASRRGMAGDCCEQFF,TGTGCCAGCAGACGAGGCATGGCGGGAGATTGTTGTGAGCAGTTCTTC
TRBJ2-7,TRBV28,.,TRBD1,CASKISGTVFSYEQYF,TGTGCCAGCAAGATTTCCGGGACAGTCTTCTCCTACGAGCAGTACTTC
TRBJ2-3,TRBV7-3,.,TRBD2,CASSLETGLGTDTQYF,TGTGCCAGCAGCTTAGAGACGGGACTAGGCACAGATACGCAGTATTTT
TRBJ2-3,TRBV27,.,TRBD2,CASSPGLAGRHTQYF,TGTGCCAGCAGTCCGGGACTAGCGGGGAGACATACGCAGTATTTT
TRBJ2-3,TRBV7-9,.,TRBD2,CASRGMGGKHTDTQYF,TGTGCCAGCAGGGGAATGGGAGGGAAGCACACAGATACGCAGTATTTT
TRBJ2-1,TRBV27,once,TRBD1,CASSKTSTGQGAPDEQFF,TGTGCCAGCAGTAAAACATCTACCGGACAGGGGGCGCCGGATGAGCAGTTCTTC
TRBJ1-2,TRBV6-1,.,TRBD1,CASSSGQGGYTF,TGTGCCAGCAGTTCGGGACAGGGAGGCTACACCTTC
TRBJ1-2,TRBV10-3,.,.,CAISESSLGDGFFYGYTF,TGTGCCATCAGTGAGTCTTCGTTGGGGGACGGCTTCTTCTATGGCTACACCTTC
TRBJ2-3,TRBV29-1,.,TRBD2,CSVSGSGSDTQYF,TGCAGCGTGAGCGGGAGTGGGTCGGATACGCAGTATTTT
TRBJ2-7,TRBV7-2,.,.,CASSSYPGLRYEQYF,TGTGCCAGCAGCTCCTACCCGGGACTCCGCTACGAGCAGTACTTC
TRBJ2-5,TRBV27,.,TRBD2,CADSPSSSAGRGETQYF,TGTGCCGACAGCCCCTCGTCCTCAGCGGGAAGGGGAGAGACCCAGTACTTC
TRBJ2-7,TRBV5-1,.,.,CASRLVGNGEQYF,TGCGCCAGCAGGCTTGTGGGGAACGGCGAGCAGTACTTC
TRBJ2-1,TRBV27,.,TRBD2,CASSFLASGRLEQFF,TGTGCCAGCAGCTTCCTCGCTAGCGGGAGGCTTGAGCAGTTCTTC
TRBJ2-7,TRBV19,.,.,CASSVDGLSSYEQYF,TGTGCCAGTAGTGTGGACGGACTTAGCTCCTACGAGCAGTACTTC
TRBJ2-7,TRBV5-4,.,TRBD1,CASSGGQGRNLRSYEQYF,TGTGCCAGCAGCGGGGGACAGGGTAGGAACTTACGCTCCTACGAGCAGTACTTC
TRBJ2-3,TRBV7-2,.,.,CASSLVRDAAPTDTQYF,TGTGCCAGCAGCTTAGTGCGGGACGCCGCCCCCACAGATACGCAGTATTTT
TRBJ2-1,TRBV5-6,.,.,CASSPEGDSSYNEQFF,TGTGCCAGCAGCCCGGAGGGGGATAGCTCCTACAATGAGCAGTTCTTC
TRBJ2-3,TRBV4-1,.,.,CASSQGVRDSDTDTQYF,TGCGCCAGCAGCCAAGGGGTGAGGGATAGCGACACAGATACGCAGTATTTT
TRBJ2-1,TRBV19,.,.,CASTGRGADNEQFF,TGTGCCAGTACGGGTCGGGGGGCGGACAATGAGCAGTTCTTC
TRBJ1-2,TRBV5-8,.,.,CASSLGPRGTGGYTF,TGTGCCAGCAGCTTAGGACCCCGGGGGACCGGGGGCTACACCTTC
TRBJ2-1,TRBV5-6,once,.,CASSSETVQFF,TGTGCCAGCAGCTCCGAAACTGTACAGTTCTTC
TRBJ1-1,TRBV5-1,.,.,CASSLWGDSTEAFF,TGCGCCAGCAGCTTGTGGGGCGATAGCACTGAAGCTTTCTTT
TRBJ1-3,TRBV5-1,.,.,CASSLAGGPYSGNTIYF,TGCGCCAGCAGCTTGGCCGGGGGTCCGTACTCTGGAAACACCATATATTTT
TRBJ1-2,TRBV4-2,.,TRBD1,CASSGRVGTGDGYTF,TGTGCCAGCAGCGGCAGGGTAGGGACAGGGGACGGCTACACCTTC